Following are 19 T cell receptor beta chains from one sample sequenced in a study of CXCR3-negative and CXCR3-positive naive CD8 T cells. Researchers prepared the TRB cDNA libraries using 5' RACE with UMI labels. From its re-call of the 5' RACE reads, TCRdb lists each CDR3 protein once, without DNA. The specimen's table records around 57,000 distinct CDR3 sequences. Sequencing used memory CD8+ T cells from blood. The receptors derive from a human donor in good health. Some clones in this sample may be carry-over from other donors' samples.

This sequence joins TRBV29-1 and TRBJ2-3; the TCRdb D gene call, TRBD1, has no DNA to confirm it. Germline V gene data show CDR1 as SQVTM and CDR2 as ANQGSEA. CDR3 length: 12 amino acids. CDR3 sequence reads: CSSRTDTDTQYF.

The rearrangement joins TRBV6-4 to TRBJ1-1. Germline values: CDR1 MRHNA, CDR2 SNTAGT. This CDR3 spans 13 amino acids. The CDR3 reads CASSDGENTESFF.

The chain is built from TRBV6-4 and TRBJ2-2; TCRdb's D call of TRBD1 is untestable without DNA. This CDR3 spans 15 amino acids. Germline CDR1 MRHNA, CDR2 SNTAGT. The CDR3: CASSPAPGDTGELFF.

V gene TRBV5-1 combines with J gene TRBJ2-1. The CDR3 has 12 residues. The germline gives CDR1 SGHRS, CDR2 YFSETQ. The CDR3 sequence: CASSLGGIEQFF.

J is TRBJ2-3 and V is TRBV29-1; TCRdb lists TRBD2, though no DNA is available to test this call. Germline CDR1 reads SQVTM; CDR2 reads ANQGSEA. CDR3 length: 11 residues. The CDR3 is CSVRGTDTQYF.

The chain carries TRBV13 and TRBJ1-6. The CDR3 is 13 amino acids. Germline CDR1 PRHDT, CDR2 FYEKMQ (reference sequence). CDR3 in amino acids: CASGTVNNSPLHF. The full variable domain, its missing parts supplied by reference TRBV13 and TRBJ1-6, is AAGVIQSPRHLIKEKRETATLKCYPIPRHDTVYWYQQGPGQDPQFLISFYEKMQSDKGSIPDRFSAQQFSDYHSELNMSSLELGDSALYFCASGTVNNSPLHFGNGTRLTVT.

The CDR3 sequence: CSVVDTGPYEQYF. V is TRBV29-1 and J is TRBJ2-7; the D call of TRBD1 rests on TCRdb alone, since no DNA is present to check it. The CDR3 length is 13 residues. Germline V gives CDR1 SQVTM, CDR2 ANQGSEA.

The rearrangement joins TRBV20-1 to TRBJ2-1; lacking DNA, the TRBD2 call made by TCRdb goes unchecked. Germline lookup yields CDR1 DFQATT and CDR2 SNEGSKA (reference sequence). The CDR3 has 20 amino acids. CDR3 amino acids: CSAVPIVSSGRRSSYNEQFF.

The V and J genes are TRBV7-6 and TRBJ2-7; lacking DNA, the TRBD1 call made by TCRdb goes unchecked. The germline gives CDR1 SGHVS, CDR2 FNYEAQ. The CDR3 sequence is 15 residues long. The CDR3 reads CASSLAFNRRDEQYF.

V is TRBV7-3 and J is TRBJ2-3; TCRdb reports TRBD1, a call that lacks DNA to check it against. The germline V gene encodes CDR1 SGHTA and CDR2 FQGTGA. CDR3 length: 19 residues. CDR3 residues: CASSPKTKTRVNGTDTQYF.

This chain uses TRBV19 with TRBJ1-2. The CDR3 sequence is 15 residues long. Looked up from germline, CDR1 is LNHDA and CDR2 is SQIVND (reference sequence). The CDR3 region is CASSIGTETNYGYTF.

The chain employs TRBV28 and TRBJ2-1. Germline V CDR1 and CDR2: MDHEN, SYDVKM. The CDR3 runs 13 residues. The CDR3: CASSPRRDNEQFF.

This chain links TRBV12-3 or TRBV12-4 with TRBJ1-2; TCRdb reports TRBD1, a call that lacks DNA to check it against. This CDR3 is built from 17 residues. The CDR3 here is CASLPRSRGPGVYGYTF.

The chain is built from TRBV20-1 and TRBJ2-3. The germline CDR1 and CDR2 sequences are DFQATT and SNEGSKA (reference sequence). The CDR3 consists of 12 residues. The CDR3 protein is CSAPFGPHTQYF.

The V and J genes are TRBV12-3 or TRBV12-4 and TRBJ2-3; TCRdb lists TRBD2, though no DNA is available to test this call. CDR3 length: 17 residues. CDR3 loop: CASTSDPLAGGGDTQYF.

This chain links TRBV5-6 with TRBJ2-3. Per germline, CDR1 SGHDT and CDR2 YYEEEE. The CDR3 runs 12 residues. The CDR3 loop is CASTQTEDTQYF.

The J gene is TRBJ2-1, the V gene TRBV20-1; TCRdb reports TRBD1, a call that lacks DNA to check it against. This CDR3 has 15 residues. Germline-derived CDR1 and CDR2 are DFQATT and SNEGSKA (reference sequence). CDR3 sequence reads: CSARQGIGDYNEQFF.

V gene TRBV4-3 combines with J gene TRBJ1-1. There are 13 residues in the CDR3. Germline V gives CDR1 LGHNA, CDR2 YSLEER. This chain's CDR3 is CASSQGSNTEAFF.

The chain joins TRBV2 to TRBJ2-7. The CDR3 covers 12 residues. Germline CDR1 is SNHLY and CDR2 is FYNNEI. The CDR3 is CASEGSVGEQYF.